A single sample gave rise to the 24 T cell receptor beta chains below, sequenced in a study of STAT5B mutations in CD4+ large granular lymphocyte leukemia. The method was immunoSEQ multiplex PCR; TCRdb's version includes in-frame clones alone and lacks a portion of them. The sample carries more than 35,000 clones, about 82% recorded once. The sample was CD4+ T cells from blood buffy coats. The receptors were sampled from a human donor in good health.

In its sample, this clone was seen once. This CDR3 is CASSRQAAMNTEAFF. The CDR3 region has the DNA TGTGCCAGCAGCCGACAGGCCGCTATGAACACTGAAGCTTTCTTT. The chain recombines TRBV6-1 with TRBJ1-1; D possibly corresponds to TRBD1 (6 bases). Trimming took off 6 bases at V and 0 bases at J, with 14 bases between the two ends. CDR1 is MNHNS and CDR2 is SASEGT in the germline V gene. This CDR3 is 15 amino acids long.

This sequence joins TRBV6-1 and TRBJ1-5, with unresolved D. CDR1 and CDR2 (germline): MNHNS, SASEGT. The V end lost 4 bases, the J end lost 7 bases, and 11 bases lay between the germline ends. This CDR3 is 13 amino acids long. The DNA of the CDR3 is TGTGCCAGCAGTGTCGGGGTAGAACAGCCCCAGCATTTT. Protein product: CASSVGVEQPQHF.

The table lists this clone with a count of one. V gene TRBV5-6 combines with J gene TRBJ1-2, with 7 bases lining up with TRBD1. This CDR3 has 15 residues. Germline CDR1 is SGHDT and CDR2 is YYEEEE. The V and J ends lost 1 base and 5 bases, in that order; junction bases with no gene match: 8. The CDR3 loop reads CASSLIAGGGYGYTF. CDR3 nucleotide sequence: TGTGCCAGCAGCTTGATAGCAGGGGGAGGTTATGGCTACACCTTC.

The rearrangement joins TRBV21-1 to TRBJ2-7; the D call TRBD2 from the table was never checked on the DNA. TRBV21-1 is deemed a pseudogene. The CDR3 is made up of 18 amino acids. CDR3 amino acids: CASNRGRIRGRVPYEQYF. The DNA for the CDR3 is TGTGCCAGCAACAGGGGGCGAATACGCGGGAGGGTCCCCTACGAGCAGTACTTC.

This chain joins TRBV11-2 and TRBJ2-2, with D perhaps matching TRBD1 (6 bases). V lost 2 bases to trimming and J lost 1 base, with 17 bases between them. Germline CDR1 and CDR2: SGHAT and FQNNGV. The CDR3 spans 18 residues. The CDR3 bases are TGTGCCAGCAGCTTAAGTACGGTAGCAGGGGTGAACACCGGGGAGCTGTTTTTT. It is translated as CASSLSTVAGVNTGELFF.

The gene calls are TRBV6-8 and TRBJ2-3; D unclear. Deletions cut 0 bases from V and 1 base from J, with 14 bases between. The CDR3 has 17 amino acids. Germline CDR1 and CDR2: MNHGY and SAAAGT. CDR3 region: CASSYSKCVLRTDTQYF. In DNA form, the CDR3 reads TGTGCCAGCAGTTACTCGAAATGCGTTCTCCGCACAGATACGCAGTATTTT.

This clone was picked up one time. The rearrangement links TRBV4-1 to TRBJ2-1; D unclear. Trimming took 1 base from V and 4 from J, leaving 11 bases between them. Germline CDR1 is MGHRA and CDR2 is YSYEKL. There are 15 residues in the CDR3. The DNA of the CDR3 is TGCGCCAGCAGCCAAGGACTTTTAACTTACAATGAGCAGTTCTTC. Encoded protein: CASSQGLLTYNEQFF.

V and J are TRBV5-5 and TRBJ2-7; TRBD2 aligns across 14 bases. The germline V gene has CDR1 SGHKS and CDR2 YYEKEE (reference sequence). J was trimmed by 0 bases and V by 4 bases; bases with no gene match: 6. The CDR3 loop spans 17 amino acids. The CDR3 DNA sequence: TGTGCCAGCAGCGTTGGGACTAGCGGGGGACACTCCTACGAGCAGTACTTC. This gives the protein CASSVGTSGGHSYEQYF.

The rearrangement joins TRBV2 to TRBJ1-1; TRBD1 aligns across 8 bases. The CDR3 length is 15 residues. The germline V gene encodes CDR1 SNHLY and CDR2 FYNNEI. The J segment lost 0 bases and the V segment lost 5 bases, leaving 5 bases of the junction unmatched. The CDR3: CASSLQGALNTEAFF. The CDR3 DNA sequence: TGTGCCAGCAGTCTCCAGGGGGCCCTGAACACTGAAGCTTTCTTT.

The chain links TRBV7-9 to TRBJ2-7, with 10 bases fitting TRBD1. The junction had 2 bases not matched to a gene; V was cut back by 1 base and J by 2 bases. The CDR3 runs to 15 residues. CDR1 and CDR2 from the germline V gene are SEHNR and FQNEAQ (reference sequence). This chain's CDR3 is CASSLGTGGTYEQYF. Written as DNA, the CDR3 is TGTGCCAGCAGCTTAGGGACAGGGGGAACCTACGAGCAGTACTTC.

The V and J genes are TRBV4-3 and TRBJ1-1, with a weak D call TRBD1 (6 bases). The CDR3 length is 13 residues. Germline CDR1 is LGHNA and CDR2 is YSLEER. The V end lost 4 bases, the J end lost 6 bases, and 12 bases lay between the germline ends. Here the CDR3 reads CASSPGTQSEAFF. The DNA for the CDR3 is TGCGCCAGCAGCCCGGGGACACAGTCTGAAGCTTTCTTT.

V is TRBV19 and J is TRBJ1-1; weak D call: TRBD1 (5 bases). The CDR3 covers 15 residues. The V gene's germline CDR1 is LNHDA and CDR2 SQIVND (reference sequence). Between the trimmed V and J ends, which lost 6 bases and 0 bases, there was a span of 14 bases. The CDR3 bases are TGTGCCAGTAGCCCCAAAATGGGGGTGAACACTGAAGCTTTCTTT. Protein sequence: CASSPKMGVNTEAFF. Full variable domain (rest looked up from reference TRBV19 and TRBJ1-1): DGGITQSPKYLFRKEGQNVTLSCEQNLNHDAMYWYRQDPGQGLRLIYYSQIVNDFQKGDIAEGYSVSREKKESFPLTVTSAQKNPTAFYLCASSPKMGVNTEAFFGQGTRLTVV.

This clone was detected a few times. One end of the junction fails to match germline, which may point to a read error. The chain has TRBV7-7 and TRBJ2-4, with 14 bases that match TRBD2. Germline lookup yields CDR1 SSHAT and CDR2 FNYEAQ (reference sequence). The CDR3 length is 18 residues. The CDR3 nucleotides read TGTGCTAGCAGCTTACTGACTAGCGGGAGGGCCGCAGTCGTCATTCAGTACTTC. Its protein product is CASSLLTSGRAAVVIQYF.

J is TRBJ1-2 and V is TRBV2; a weak D match, TRBD1 (6 bases). The CDR3 consists of 13 residues. The V gene lost 6 bases and the J gene lost 1 base, with 9 bases spanning the gap. Germline V gene lookup returns CDR1 SNHLY and CDR2 FYNNEI. The CDR3 reads CASSGTLNYGYTF. The DNA for the CDR3 is TGTGCCAGCAGCGGGACACTTAACTATGGCTACACCTTC.

The V gene is TRBV5-4, the J gene TRBJ2-1; 9 nucleotides line up with TRBD2. Germline CDR1 reads SGHNT; CDR2 reads YYREEE (reference sequence). With 0 bases clipped from V and 4 bases from J, the junction kept 5 bases outside the gene matches. This CDR3 spans 16 amino acids. The CDR3: CASSLARGGAYNEQFF. The CDR3 DNA reads as TGTGCCAGCAGCTTGGCGCGGGGGGGAGCTTACAATGAGCAGTTCTTC.

The chain couples TRBV14 to TRBJ2-1, with D possibly being TRBD1 (6 bases). Germline V gene sequence: CDR1 SGHDN, CDR2 FVKESK. The ends were cut back, 4 bases at V and 1 base at J, with 14 bases in the middle. The CDR3 is 16 residues long. As DNA, the CDR3 is TGTGCCAGCAGCCTAAGGGGCGGACAGTCCTACAATGAGCAGTTCTTC. Its protein product is CASSLRGGQSYNEQFF.

V gene TRBV7-3 combines with J gene TRBJ2-7, with 9 bases aligning to TRBD1. CDR1 is SGHTA and CDR2 is FQGTGA in the germline V gene. The J segment lost 6 bases and the V segment lost 4 bases, leaving 4 bases of the junction unmatched. The CDR3 is 13 residues long. CDR3 coding DNA: TGTGCCAGCAGCTCGGGACAGGGAGGCGAGCAGTACTTC. Translating it yields CASSSGQGGEQYF.

The V call is TRBV10-3, the J call TRBJ1-1; D is unclear. The length of the CDR3 is 14 residues. V gave up 2 bases and J gave up 0 bases, with 7 bases separating them. The V gene's germline CDR1 is ENHRY and CDR2 SYGVKD. The CDR3, as DNA: TGTGCCATCAGTGAGAACACAATGAACACTGAAGCTTTCTTT. Translation: CAISENTMNTEAFF.

This chain connects TRBV6-1 to TRBJ1-1; weak D call: TRBD1 (6 bases). This CDR3 region has 15 residues. Trimming stripped 0 bases from V and 5 bases from J, with 13 bases between. The germline V gene has CDR1 MNHNS and CDR2 SASEGT. CDR3 amino acids: CASSEAGRGGTEAFF. The CDR3 DNA is TGTGCCAGCAGTGAAGCGGGCAGGGGCGGAACTGAAGCTTTCTTT.

The chain recombines TRBV5-1 with TRBJ2-6; the D is unclear. This CDR3 is 14 amino acids long. The germline V gene has CDR1 SGHRS and CDR2 YFSETQ. The V gene lost 4 bases and the J gene lost 0 bases, with 5 bases spanning the gap. Written as DNA, the CDR3 is TGCGCCAGCAGCCCAACCTCTGGGGCCAACGTCCTGACTTTC. Protein sequence: CASSPTSGANVLTF.

The J gene is TRBJ2-7, the V gene TRBV15; 7 nucleotides line up with TRBD1. The CDR3 sequence is 15 residues long. Germline CDR1 reads LNHNV; CDR2 reads YYDKDF (reference sequence). V gave up 0 bases and J gave up 0 bases; unmatched junction bases: 2. This CDR3 is CATSRDRDSSYEQYF. The CDR3, as DNA: TGTGCCACCAGCAGAGATAGGGACAGCTCCTACGAGCAGTACTTC. Variable domain in full (rest from reference TRBV15 and TRBJ2-7): DAMVIQNPRYQVTQFGKPVTLSCSQTLNHNVMYWYQQKSSQAPKLLFHYYDKDFNNEADTPDNFQSRRPNTSFCFLDIRSPGLGDTAMYLCATSRDRDSSYEQYFGPGTRLTVT.

The rearrangement joins TRBV11-2 to TRBJ1-5, with D hard to call. V was clipped by 3 bases and J by 6 bases, with 15 bases between them. This CDR3 is 15 amino acids long. The germline V gene has CDR1 SGHAT and CDR2 FQNNGV. The CDR3 DNA follows: TGTGCCAGCAGCTTGGGAAGTACGGGGTTTCAGCCCCAGCATTTT. Protein: CASSLGSTGFQPQHF.

This clone appeared once. The J gene is TRBJ1-2, the V gene TRBV30, with a possible D match to TRBD1 (6 bases). The V and J ends lost 1 base and 8 bases respectively, with 11 bases between them. CDR3 length equals 12 residues. CDR1 GTSNPN and CDR2 SVGIG come from the germline V gene (reference sequence). This CDR3 is CAWSAGAYGYTF. The CDR3 coding sequence is TGTGCCTGGAGTGCGGGGGCCTACGGCTACACCTTC.

The CDR3 protein is CASSYSGGSEQYF. CDR3 nucleotides: TGTGCCAGCAGTTACTCGGGGGGCTCCGAGCAGTACTTC. The genes are TRBV6-5 and TRBJ2-7, with D perhaps matching TRBD1 or TRBD2 (6 bases each). V lost 0 bases to trimming and J lost 6 bases, with 9 bases between them. The CDR3 is made up of 13 amino acids. Germline-derived CDR1 and CDR2 are MNHEY and SVGAGI.